This TCR beta chain was sequenced in a study of vaccination and CD4 T cells after COVID-19. The sample's treatment: approximately 10-day PBMC culture with coronavirus spike peptide pools or control peptides (ViraFEST assay). An Oncomine TCR Beta short-read assay was used to sequence the DNA from cultured CD4+ T cells. Each CDR3 protein is one row after TCRdb ran MiXCR on the PCR reads. The table shows 20,000 to 25,000 distinct CDR3 sequences, with 35% to 45% occurring only once. Concerning this clonotype itself: The antigen is unknown.

This specimen consisted of CD4+ T cells from blood, cultured in vitro, obtained before SARS-CoV-2 vaccination. The sequence came from a human donor who received a COVID-19 vaccine.

CDR3 nucleotide sequence: TGTGCCAGCAGCTTATCAGGGGGCAGCTCTGGAAACACCATATATTTT. It specifies CASSLSGGSSGNTIYF. The rearrangement uses TRBV7-9 and TRBJ1-3; 8 nucleotides agree with TRBD1. CDR3 length: 16 amino acids. Germline trimming cut 2 bases from V and 0 bases from J; bases unmatched to any gene: 3. CDR1 is SEHNR and CDR2 is FQNEAQ in the germline V gene (reference sequence).